The 30 T cell receptor beta chains presented below share a single source sample, sequenced in a study of T cell responses to AZD1222 COVID-19 vaccine. The table came from immunoSEQ multiplex PCR; TCRdb's copy has only in-frame clones and leaves some out. Of tens of thousands of clones listed, around 90% are singletons. The starting material was peripheral blood, obtained on day 0 of AZD1222 vaccination. These receptors were taken from an adult in good health.

This clone was picked up one time. The chain couples TRBV4-2 to TRBJ1-3, with D possibly TRBD1 on 6 matching bases. The germline V gene encodes CDR1 LGHNA and CDR2 YNFKEQ. V shed 0 bases and J shed 0 bases, with 12 bases lying between them. CDR3 length: 17 amino acids. The CDR3: CASSQDRTVSSGNTIYF. CDR3 coding DNA: TGTGCCAGCAGCCAAGATAGGACAGTGAGCTCTGGAAACACCATATATTTT.

The chain couples TRBV11-2 to TRBJ1-2, with 7 bases lining up with TRBD1. Germline-derived CDR1 and CDR2 are SGHAT and FQNNGV. This CDR3 is built from 15 residues. V shed 2 bases and J 4 bases; nucleotides not matched to a gene: 7. CDR3 in amino acids: CASSLTLQGIYGYTF. CDR3 bases: TGTGCCAGCAGCTTAACTCTACAGGGGATCTATGGCTACACCTTC.

The chain recombines TRBV11-1 with TRBJ2-7; D is unclear. The germline V gene encodes CDR1 SGHAT and CDR2 FQDESV (reference sequence). The CDR3 spans 13 residues. The ends were cut back, 3 bases at V and 0 bases at J, with 6 bases in the middle. The CDR3 spells CASSFGSSYEQYF. For the CDR3, the DNA is TGTGCCAGCAGCTTTGGTAGCTCCTACGAGCAGTACTTC.

This chain links TRBV11-3 with TRBJ2-7, with D perhaps matching TRBD1 (5 bases). Germline V gene lookup returns CDR1 SGHNT and CDR2 YENEEA. V was pared by 1 base and J by 4 bases, with 11 bases between. The CDR3 has 14 residues. The chain's CDR3 is CASSLGQPPYEQYF. The CDR3 DNA reads TGTGCCAGCAGCTTAGGACAGCCACCGTACGAGCAGTACTTC.

The V call is TRBV19, the J call TRBJ1-5; D is perhaps TRBD1 (5 bases). Trimming left V 5 bases short and J 3 bases short, with 8 bases between. Germline V gene data show CDR1 as LNHDA and CDR2 as SQIVND (reference sequence). This CDR3 comprises 13 residues. The DNA for the CDR3 is TGTGCCAGTAGTCGACAGCTCAATCAGCCCCAGCATTTT. Its protein is CASSRQLNQPQHF.

The chain has TRBV30 and TRBJ1-2; 7 bases agree with TRBD1. Germline trimming cut 3 bases from V and 8 bases from J; bases unmatched to any gene: 9. The CDR3 is 13 amino acids. CDR1 GTSNPN and CDR2 SVGIG come from the germline V gene (reference sequence). The CDR3: CAWSVPTGSGYTF. CDR3 sequence (DNA): TGTGCCTGGAGCGTCCCGACAGGGAGCGGCTACACCTTC.

The V gene is TRBV7-2, the J gene TRBJ1-5; unclear D gene. The CDR3 contains 14 residues. The V end lost 4 bases, the J end lost 0 bases, and 7 bases lay between the germline ends. The germline gives CDR1 SGHTA, CDR2 FQGNSA. CDR3 loop: CASSSLYSNQPQHF. The DNA for the CDR3 is TGTGCCAGCAGCTCGCTGTATAGCAATCAGCCCCAGCATTTT.

The V gene is TRBV6-6, the J gene TRBJ1-1; 10 bases line up with TRBD1. V trimming: 5 bases; J trimming: 2 bases; junction bases outside the gene matches: 11. The CDR3 is 17 amino acids. Germline V gene sequence: CDR1 MNHNY, CDR2 SVGAGI (reference sequence). CDR3: CASSRSGTGARNTEAFF. In nucleotides, the CDR3 is TGTGCCAGCAGTCGTTCCGGGACAGGGGCTCGAAACACTGAAGCTTTCTTT.

The chain combines TRBV5-1 with TRBJ2-1, with TRBD2 as a possible D gene (7 bases). Germline loops: CDR1 SGHRS, CDR2 YFSETQ. V lost 9 bases and J lost 4, with 17 bases in between. There are 14 residues in the CDR3. CDR3 sequence (DNA): TGCGCCACCTCCCCGGGGGGCGGATACAATGAGCAGTTCTTC. Translating it yields CATSPGGGYNEQFF.

The chain recombines TRBV5-6 with TRBJ2-7; possibly TRBD1 for D (5 bases). The CDR3 totals 14 residues. Germline CDR1 is SGHDT and CDR2 is YYEEEE. V dropped 0 bases and J dropped 2 bases, with 9 bases sitting between them. The CDR3 DNA reads TGTGCCAGCAGCTTGGTAGGGGCCCCCTACGAGCAGTACTTC. It is translated as CASSLVGAPYEQYF.

The chain couples TRBV27 to TRBJ2-7, with 8 bases fitting TRBD1. The CDR3 spans 14 residues. Germline assignment: CDR1 MNHEY and CDR2 SMNVEV (reference sequence). With 3 bases clipped from V and 4 bases from J, the junction kept 5 bases outside the gene matches. The CDR3 DNA follows: TGTGCCAGCAGTTTGGCCAGGGGGCGGTACGAGCAGTACTTC. This codes for CASSLARGRYEQYF.

The rearrangement joins TRBV7-9 to TRBJ1-2; D call uncertain. The CDR3 loop spans 12 amino acids. Germline loops: CDR1 SEHNR, CDR2 FQNEAQ (reference sequence). V lost 1 base and J 8 bases, leaving 8 bases between the germline ends. CDR3 in amino acids: CASSLESRGYTF. The CDR3 bases are TGTGCCAGCAGCTTAGAGTCGAGAGGCTACACCTTC.

The chain is built from TRBV7-2 and TRBJ2-5, with D unresolved. The CDR3 totals 14 residues. Germline V gene data show CDR1 as SGHTA and CDR2 as FQGNSA. Trimming cost V 0 bases and J 3 bases, with 8 bases left between them. Here the CDR3 reads CASSLATTEETQYF. DNA of the CDR3: TGTGCCAGCAGCTTAGCTACCACAGAAGAGACCCAGTACTTC.

The CDR3 reads CATGRQNQETQYF. CDR3 bases: TGTGCAACCGGTCGACAGAACCAAGAGACCCAGTACTTC. The V and J genes are TRBV19 and TRBJ2-5; possible D gene TRBD1, 5 bases. Germline loops: CDR1 LNHDA, CDR2 SQIVND (reference sequence). The CDR3 runs to 13 residues.

The rearrangement uses TRBV4-1 and TRBJ1-6; D gene uncertain. The germline gives CDR1 MGHRA, CDR2 YSYEKL. The CDR3 contains 15 residues. V was cut by 1 base and J by 3 bases, with 7 bases left in between. The CDR3 sequence is CASSQVQGYNSPLHF. In DNA, the CDR3 is TGCGCCAGCAGCCAAGTCCAAGGCTATAATTCACCCCTCCACTTT.

The chain is built from TRBV7-8 and TRBJ2-2; the D gene is possibly TRBD1 (6 bases). CDR1 and CDR2 (germline): SGHVS, FQNEAQ. The CDR3 loop spans 14 amino acids. Between the trimmed V and J ends, which lost 2 bases and 4 bases, there was a span of 8 bases. Written as DNA, the CDR3 is TGTGCCAGCAGCTTACAACAGGGCACCGGGGAGCTGTTTTTT. Protein product: CASSLQQGTGELFF.

This clone was detected only once. CDR3: CASSGPRNAGTVNTEAFF. The CDR3 coding sequence is TGTGCCAGCAGCGGACCCCGTAATGCCGGGACAGTGAACACTGAAGCTTTCTTT. The rearrangement joins TRBV9 to TRBJ1-1; 7 nucleotides agree with TRBD1. The germline V gene encodes CDR1 SGDLS and CDR2 YYNGEE. The CDR3 has 18 amino acids. After removal of 3 bases from V and 0 bases from J, the junction contained 14 bases not matched to a gene. The whole variable domain, filled in from reference TRBV9 and TRBJ1-1, reads DSGVTQTPKHLITATGQRVTLRCSPRSGDLSVYWYQQSLDQGLQFLIQYYNGEERAKGNILERFSAQQFPDLHSELNLSSLELGDSALYFCASSGPRNAGTVNTEAFFGQGTRLTVV.

The chain uses TRBV3-1 (or the pseudogene TRBV3-2) and TRBJ1-1; possibly TRBD1 for D (5 bases). V shed 0 bases and J shed 11 bases, with 13 bases lying between them. The CDR3 is 13 amino acids. Germline V lookup: CDR1 LGHDT, CDR2 YNNKEL (reference sequence). The CDR3 sequence: CASSQDGTLHAFF. The CDR3 coding sequence is TGTGCCAGCAGCCAAGACGGGACCTTGCATGCTTTCTTT.

This chain uses TRBV12-3 or TRBV12-4 with TRBJ1-5; D is unresolved. The germline V and J ends were trimmed by 3 bases and 7 bases, with 10 bases remaining between them. The CDR3 is 13 amino acids. In DNA, the CDR3 is TGTGCCAGCAGTTTTGCAGGATCCCAGCCCCAGCATTTT. It translates to CASSFAGSQPQHF.

The chain carries TRBV29-1 and TRBJ1-3; D not resolved. The CDR3 is made up of 12 amino acids. In germline, CDR1 is SQVTM, CDR2 ANQGSEA. V was pared by 3 bases and J by 2 bases, with 5 bases between. The DNA for the CDR3 is TGCAGCGTTGAGGCAGCTGGAAACACCATATATTTT. Translation gives CSVEAAGNTIYF.

This chain joins TRBV7-2 and TRBJ2-1, with 10 bases fitting TRBD2. CDR3 length: 15 residues. The V and J ends lost 4 bases and 4 bases, in that order; junction bases with no gene match: 4. Germline V lookup: CDR1 SGHTA, CDR2 FQGNSA. The CDR3 region is CASSSGLADYNEQFF. CDR3 DNA: TGTGCCAGCAGCTCCGGACTAGCGGATTACAATGAGCAGTTCTTC. The whole variable domain, remainder taken from reference TRBV7-2 and TRBJ2-1, is GAGVSQSPSNKVTEKGKDVELRCDPISGHTALYWYRQSLGQGLEFLIYFQGNSAPDKSGLPSDRFSAERTGGSVSTLTIQRTQQEDSAVYLCASSSGLADYNEQFFGPGTRLTVL.

This chain connects TRBV10-2 to TRBJ1-1; no clear D. This CDR3 has 14 residues. V lost 3 bases and J lost 1, with 9 bases in between. Germline V CDR1 and CDR2: WSHSY, SAAADI. The CDR3 DNA sequence: TGCGCCAGCAGTGAAAACCATGGGAACACTGAAGCTTTCTTT. Encoded protein: CASSENHGNTEAFF.

The chain joins TRBV6-5 to TRBJ1-2; D is unresolved. V lost 10 bases to trimming and J lost 6 bases, with 15 bases between them. The CDR3 is made up of 12 amino acids. Germline loops: CDR1 MNHEY, CDR2 SVGAGI. This CDR3 is CATPANGDGYTF. The DNA of the CDR3 is TGTGCCACCCCGGCAAACGGGGATGGCTACACCTTC.

The gene calls are TRBV12-3 or TRBV12-4 and TRBJ1-1; the D is unclear. There are 13 residues in the CDR3. Between the trimmed V and J ends, which lost 2 bases and 1 base, there was a span of 5 bases. CDR3: CASSLLENTEAFF. The CDR3 coding sequence is TGTGCCAGCAGTTTACTCGAGAACACTGAAGCTTTCTTT.

V is TRBV6-5 and J is TRBJ2-5; D might be TRBD2 (5 bases). V was clipped by 6 bases and J by 5 bases, with 10 bases between them. Germline CDR1 and CDR2: MNHEY and SVGAGI. CDR3 length: 12 amino acids. Written as DNA, the CDR3 is TGTGCCAGCAGCCAAAGAGGGGAGACCCAGTACTTC. This sequence encodes CASSQRGETQYF.

The chain combines TRBV5-1 with TRBJ2-7, with a weak D call TRBD1 (5 bases). Germline V gene lookup returns CDR1 SGHRS and CDR2 YFSETQ. V lost 4 bases and J lost 0, with 14 bases in between. The CDR3 totals 15 residues. The CDR3 reads CASSPYRQTSYEQYF. The CDR3 DNA is TGCGCCAGCAGCCCCTACCGACAGACCTCCTACGAGCAGTACTTC.

This clone was recorded only once. J is TRBJ1-2 and V is TRBV12-5, with TRBD1 identical over 11 bases. With 4 bases clipped from V and 7 bases from J, the junction kept 8 bases outside the gene matches. The length of the CDR3 is 15 residues. Germline CDR1 LGHNT, CDR2 FRNRAP. The CDR3 spells CASGSWTGGDGGYTF. In nucleotides, the CDR3 is TGTGCTAGTGGTTCATGGACAGGGGGCGATGGTGGCTACACCTTC.

The J gene is TRBJ1-2, the V gene TRBV5-1, with TRBD1 matching over 8 bases. The length of the CDR3 is 14 residues. Germline loops: CDR1 SGHRS, CDR2 YFSETQ. The junction had 5 bases not matched to a gene; V was cut back by 3 bases and J by 4 bases. CDR3 loop: CASSSGTGPYGYTF. CDR3 coding DNA: TGCGCCAGCAGCTCCGGGACAGGACCCTATGGCTACACCTTC.

CDR3 residues: CASRQGESSEQFF. CDR3 DNA sequence: TGTGCCAGCAGGCAGGGGGAATCAAGTGAGCAGTTCTTC. The chain recombines TRBV12-3 or TRBV12-4 with TRBJ2-1; 7 bases fit TRBD1. V was pared by 6 bases and J by 9 bases, with 8 bases of the junction left unmatched. There are 13 residues in the CDR3.

The table lists this clone with a count of one. The V call is TRBV5-1, the J call TRBJ1-4; D remains unclear. This CDR3 is built from 15 residues. Trimming shortened V by 7 bases and J by 0 bases, and 13 bases separated the two germline ends. Germline-derived CDR1 and CDR2 are SGHRS and YFSETQ. The CDR3: CASRTGVATNEKLFF. CDR3 DNA sequence: TGCGCCAGCCGTACCGGGGTGGCAACTAATGAAAAACTGTTTTTT. The variable domain in full, completed from reference TRBV5-1 and TRBJ1-4, reads KAGVTQTPRYLIKTRGQQVTLSCSPISGHRSVSWYQQTPGQGLQFLFEYFSETQRNKGNFPGRFSGRQFSNSRSEMNVSTLELGDSALYLCASRTGVATNEKLFFGSGTQLSVL.